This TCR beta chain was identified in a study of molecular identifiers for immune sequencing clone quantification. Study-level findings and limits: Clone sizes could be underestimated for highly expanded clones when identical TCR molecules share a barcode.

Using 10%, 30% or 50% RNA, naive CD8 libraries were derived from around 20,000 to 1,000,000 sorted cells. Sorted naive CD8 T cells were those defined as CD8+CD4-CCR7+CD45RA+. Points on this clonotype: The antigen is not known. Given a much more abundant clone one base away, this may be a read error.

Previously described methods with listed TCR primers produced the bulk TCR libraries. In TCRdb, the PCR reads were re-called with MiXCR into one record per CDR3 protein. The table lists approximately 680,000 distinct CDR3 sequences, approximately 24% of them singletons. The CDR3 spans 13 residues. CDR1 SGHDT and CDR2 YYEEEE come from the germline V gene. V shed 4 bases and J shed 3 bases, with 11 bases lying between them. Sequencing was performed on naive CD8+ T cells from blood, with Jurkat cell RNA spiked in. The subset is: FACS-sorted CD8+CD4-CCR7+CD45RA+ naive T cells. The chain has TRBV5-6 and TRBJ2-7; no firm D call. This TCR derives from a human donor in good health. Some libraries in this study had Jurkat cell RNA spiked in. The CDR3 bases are TGTGCCAGCAGCCCTAGACATCACTACGAGCAGTACTTC. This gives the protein CASSPRHHYEQYF.